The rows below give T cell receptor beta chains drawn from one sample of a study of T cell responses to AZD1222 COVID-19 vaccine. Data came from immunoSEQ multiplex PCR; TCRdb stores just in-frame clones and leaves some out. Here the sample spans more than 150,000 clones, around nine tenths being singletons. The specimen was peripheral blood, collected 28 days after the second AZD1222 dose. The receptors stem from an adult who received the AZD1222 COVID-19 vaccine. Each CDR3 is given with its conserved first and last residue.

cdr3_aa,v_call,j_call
CASSPISRQLNQPQHF,TRBV7-2,TRBJ1-5
CASSEGYSGRAGELFF,TRBV6-1,TRBJ2-2
CASSDSRGLGYTF,TRBV6-4,TRBJ1-2
CASHRGNEQFF,TRBV6-5,TRBJ2-1
CASSKELALQTQYF,TRBV21-1,TRBJ2-3
CASSQQANYGYTF,TRBV7-2,TRBJ1-2
CASSPQLEGYTF,TRBV5-6,TRBJ1-2
CASRFGGGTEAFF,TRBV5-4,TRBJ1-1
CASSLTGDPRYGYTF,TRBV11-2,TRBJ1-2
CASSSNREMETQYF,TRBV14,TRBJ2-5
CASSGSGDFYNEQFF,TRBV3-1/TRBV3-2,TRBJ2-1
CASSPDRGTGELFF,TRBV7-9,TRBJ2-2
CASSLEGGENGYTF,TRBV7-9,TRBJ1-2
CAWSEGTLVNQPQHF,TRBV30,TRBJ1-5
CASSYSAAGRGAFF,TRBV6-2/TRBV6-3,TRBJ1-1
CASSLSSPPYEQYF,TRBV28,TRBJ2-7
CASSTEVTHTEAFF,TRBV19,TRBJ1-1
CASPDRNNEQFF,TRBV12-3/TRBV12-4,TRBJ2-1
CASTGTAGGSYNEQFF,TRBV4-1,TRBJ2-1
CASSDSVRNSNQPQHF,TRBV6-4,TRBJ1-5
CASSLGGRGPPGELFF,TRBV11-1,TRBJ2-2
CASSIYARGSGPQHF,TRBV19,TRBJ1-5
CASSQVPVRKHTIYF,TRBV3-1/TRBV3-2,TRBJ1-3
CASSQDWGAYEQYF,TRBV4-3,TRBJ2-7
CASSQGQGDTGELFF,TRBV3-1/TRBV3-2,TRBJ2-2
CASSLEGGPSPLHF,TRBV5-1,TRBJ1-6
CASRYSGTEETQYF,TRBV2,TRBJ2-5
CASSTAGLTGGDTQYF,TRBV27,TRBJ2-3
CASSILAGGISTDTQYF,TRBV19,TRBJ2-3
CASSRGGLSGGANVLTF,TRBV7-9,TRBJ2-6
CASRTEDRAPCF,TRBV27,TRBJ2-3
CASSQDRASGRIGELFF,TRBV4-2,TRBJ2-2
CASSLQTSGGPSEQFF,TRBV7-3,TRBJ2-1
CASSYSTAGNTIYF,TRBV6-2/TRBV6-3,TRBJ1-3
CASRDWTSGRRNEQFF,TRBV5-6,TRBJ2-1
CAWSLGAEYGYTF,TRBV30,TRBJ1-2
CASSVIETNTEAFF,TRBV9,TRBJ1-1
CAISGGLGMGLSYEQYF,TRBV10-3,TRBJ2-7
CASSVAGGSNQPQHF,TRBV9,TRBJ1-5
CASSDRDTPGNTIYF,TRBV21-1,TRBJ1-3
CASSRWTSRIYEQYF,TRBV7-2,TRBJ2-7
CASSLGLGLGNQPQHF,TRBV5-5,TRBJ1-5
CASSYSTSPDEQFF,TRBV6-2/TRBV6-3,TRBJ2-1
CASSVSGGNTEAFF,TRBV9,TRBJ1-1
CASSLWTGEGYTF,TRBV12-3/TRBV12-4,TRBJ1-2
CASSSRSSYEQYF,TRBV5-1,TRBJ2-7
CASRPRQPQHF,TRBV6-5,TRBJ1-5
CASSSRRLANYHEQYF,TRBV7-8,TRBJ2-7
CASTGGYNEQFF,TRBV12-3/TRBV12-4,TRBJ2-1
CASSRRPRSGNTIYF,TRBV6-2/TRBV6-3,TRBJ1-3
CASSPSQVGYTF,TRBV5-4,TRBJ1-2
CAWKEGGKGYNEQFF,TRBV30,TRBJ2-1
CASSTKGVGDTEAFF,TRBV19,TRBJ1-1
CASSQVSPRAGYGYTF,TRBV4-2,TRBJ1-2
CASGLGTFNEQFF,TRBV12-5,TRBJ2-1